This T cell receptor (beta chain) came from a study of siplizumab effects on memory and regulatory T cells. Germline-derived CDR1 and CDR2 are MNHEY and SMNVEV (reference sequence). The CDR3 is 17 residues long. After removal of 3 bases from V and 4 bases from J, the junction contained 8 bases not matched to a gene. In its sample, this clone was seen once. What it binds is not known. Sequencing used immunoSEQ multiplex PCR; TCRdb keeps in-frame clones, though not all of them. The sample carries some 100,000 clones, approximately 92% recorded once. Whole-study findings and limits: Naive-or-memory phenotypes were unassignable for roughly 75-95% of proliferating CD4+ or CD8+ clones. Both greater diversity than memory cells and a major contribution to the alloresponse seemed to characterize naive T cells. Alloreactive clones mapping to unstimulated subsets formed only a minor fraction.

The source is a human donor in good health. Some clones in this sample may be carry-over from other donors' samples. The chain joins TRBV27 to TRBJ2-5; TRBD2 agrees at 13 bases. Material for sequencing was CD4+ T cells sorted from blood. In nucleotides, the CDR3 is TGTGCCAGCAGTTTGACTAGCGGGAGGTCGGGGGGAGAGACCCAGTACTTC. It codes for CASSLTSGRSGGETQYF.